The T cell receptor beta chain described here comes from a study of human T cells and chemical hapten exposure. Time point: pre-sensitization, week 0. Treatment defined: therapeutic diphenylcyclopropenone sensitization with weekly scalp DPC. Someone pulled total RNA out of unfractionated whole blood. CDR1 and CDR2 from the germline V gene are SGHTA and FQGNSA. The ends were cut back, 7 bases at V and 0 bases at J, with 19 bases in the middle. The length of the CDR3 is 18 residues. TCRdb fed the RACE reads into MiXCR, producing one record per CDR3 protein. The sample lists about 50,000 distinct CDR3 sequences, approximately 9.6% seen once, with approximately 9.6% in the top ten.

This receptor was taken from a woman aged 30 to 39 with alopecia areata. Some clones in this sample may be carry-over from other donors' samples. Here the sequenced sample was whole blood, taken in connection with sensitization to the hapten diphenylcyclopropenone (DPC). This sequence joins TRBV7-2 and TRBJ2-6; D may match TRBD1 or TRBD2 (5 bases each). The CDR3 DNA reads TGTGCCAGCACCCGTCGGACGGGGCACAGCTCTGGGGCCAACGTCCTGACTTTC. Protein: CASTRRTGHSSGANVLTF.